The clone carrying this T cell receptor (beta chain) was recorded once. Germline V gene lookup returns CDR1 LNHNV and CDR2 YYDKDF (reference sequence). After removal of 4 bases from V and 5 bases from J, the junction contained 4 bases not matched to a gene. The CDR3 loop spans 14 amino acids. The entry originates in a study of cytomegalovirus exposure and HLA in healthy donors. It was with 60 Vbeta and 13 Jbeta primers that the PCR ran. The protocol was immunoSEQ multiplex PCR, while the TCRdb copy is restricted to in-frame clones and leaves out a portion. The sample includes about 120,000 clones, nearly 80% of them seen just once.

Source material: PBMCs. The J gene is TRBJ2-3, the V gene TRBV15; 9 nucleotides line up with TRBD1. The sequence was obtained from a woman in her 30s in good health and CMV-seropositive. Here the CDR3 reads CATSKDRGIDTQYF. The CDR3 nucleotides are TGTGCCACCAGCAAGGACAGGGGTATAGATACGCAGTATTTT.